These 12 T cell receptor beta chains were sequenced from one sample in a study of beta chain features in type 1 diabetes. Study-level findings and limits: There was a moderate but significant shortening of TCRB CDR3s in all four CD4+ subsets of Type 1 diabetes patients.

These receptors are not linked to any known antigen. The authors reverse transcribed all of the isolated RNA, so sequencing captured expressed TCRB transcripts. The table came from immunoSEQ multiplex PCR; TCRdb's copy has only in-frame clones and leaves some out. The sample lists tens of thousands of clones; 40% to 65% were seen once. Sequenced input: Tregs from blood. These receptors were taken from a woman between 40 and 55 years old with type 1 diabetes.

This clone was counted only a few times. The V call is TRBV27, the J call TRBJ1-2, with 7 nucleotides matching TRBD1. Germline assignment: CDR1 MNHEY and CDR2 SMNVEV (reference sequence). CDR3 length: 12 residues. V gave up 6 bases and J gave up 6 bases; unmatched junction bases: 4. The CDR3 DNA follows: TGTGCCAGCAGCACAGGGGCCCATGGCTACACCTTC. Translation: CASSTGAHGYTF.

CDR3 nucleotide sequence: TGTGCCAGCAGCCCAGGCCCCCCAGCGGCTGAAGCTTTCTTT. Amino acid sequence: CASSPGPPAAEAFF. The chain links TRBV6-5 to TRBJ1-1; D gene ambiguous. CDR1 MNHEY and CDR2 SVGAGI come from the germline V gene. V dropped 6 bases and J dropped 6 bases, with 17 bases sitting between them. CDR3 length: 14 amino acids.

This clone appeared a few times. This chain joins TRBV6-5 and TRBJ2-3; D is possibly TRBD1 (5 bases). Germline values: CDR1 MNHEY, CDR2 SVGAGI. The CDR3 totals 12 residues. V dropped 6 bases and J dropped 9 bases, with 13 bases sitting between them. DNA of the CDR3: TGTGCCAGCAGCCAAACAGGATACACGCAGTATTTT. Encoded protein: CASSQTGYTQYF.

The rearrangement links TRBV7-2 to TRBJ1-5, with D possibly TRBD1 on 6 matching bases. V lost 1 base and J lost 0, with 13 bases in between. This CDR3 has 17 amino acids. In germline, CDR1 is SGHTA, CDR2 FQGNSA. DNA of the CDR3: TGTGCCAGCAGCTTAGTCCACAGGGAGTATAGCAATCAGCCCCAGCATTTT. It encodes CASSLVHREYSNQPQHF.

The chain employs TRBV5-4 and TRBJ2-2; D is perhaps TRBD2 (5 bases). CDR1 is SGHNT, CDR2 YYREEE, per germline (reference sequence). The CDR3 extends over 14 amino acids. Between the trimmed V and J ends, which lost 4 bases and 0 bases, there was a span of 7 bases. CDR3 nucleotides: TGTGCCAGCAGCCCGGGGACGAACACCGGGGAGCTGTTTTTT. Protein sequence: CASSPGTNTGELFF.

The chain combines TRBV6-4 with TRBJ2-3; 11 nucleotides match TRBD2. Trimming cost V 6 bases and J 4 bases; bases outside gene matches: 6. The CDR3 runs to 15 residues. Germline CDR1 MRHNA, CDR2 SNTAGT. The CDR3 coding sequence is TGTGCCAGCAGCCCTAGCGGGAGGCGGGCAGATACGCAGTATTTT. Amino acid sequence: CASSPSGRRADTQYF.

This clone was detected a few times. This rearrangement joins TRBV2 to TRBJ2-5; possibly TRBD2 for D (5 bases). V lost 10 bases, J lost 5 bases, and 17 bases lay in between. The CDR3 length is 13 residues. Germline V gives CDR1 SNHLY, CDR2 FYNNEI. DNA of the CDR3: TGTGCCACCAACTCCGGACTGGGGGAGACCCAGTACTTC. Protein product: CATNSGLGETQYF.

The chain recombines TRBV7-9 with TRBJ1-2; TRBD1 matches at 9 bases. Trimming at V came to 5 bases and at J to 7 bases, leaving 14 bases not matched to a gene. CDR3 size: 16 residues. Germline loops: CDR1 SEHNR, CDR2 FQNEAQ (reference sequence). The CDR3 spells CASSPSKGQGGIGYTF. The CDR3 bases are TGTGCCAGCAGCCCTAGCAAGGGACAGGGAGGTATTGGCTACACCTTC.

This chain uses TRBV5-1 with TRBJ2-1, with D maybe TRBD2 (6 bases). Trimming took 3 bases from V and 0 from J, leaving 10 bases between them. The CDR3 has 15 residues. Germline CDR1 reads SGHRS; CDR2 reads YFSETQ. CDR3 loop: CASSSLASSYNEQFF. Here the CDR3 DNA reads TGCGCCAGCAGCTCACTAGCAAGCTCCTACAATGAGCAGTTCTTC.

This chain links TRBV9 with TRBJ1-6, with 10 bases aligning to TRBD1. The CDR3 extends over 15 amino acids. J gave up 7 bases and V 1 base, and 2 bases lay outside the gene matches. Germline-derived CDR1 and CDR2 are SGDLS and YYNGEE. CDR3 in amino acids: CASSVTGQGNSPLHF. For the CDR3, the DNA is TGTGCCAGCAGCGTAACGGGACAGGGGAATTCACCCCTCCACTTT.

The chain carries TRBV18 and TRBJ1-5; 8 positions agree with TRBD1. Trimming removed 6 bases from V and 7 bases from J; junction bases left unmatched: 5. This CDR3 has 13 residues. Germline V gene sequence: CDR1 KGHSH, CDR2 LQKENI. CDR3 sequence (DNA): TGTGCCAGCTCCTTGGACAGGGCGCAGCCCCAGCATTTT. Protein sequence: CASSLDRAQPQHF.

The chain's CDR3 is CASSLRGAQIRRGEQFF. CDR3 nucleotide sequence: TGTGCCAGCAGCTTGCGGGGGGCGCAGATCCGACGGGGTGAGCAGTTCTTC. The gene calls are TRBV5-6 and TRBJ2-1, with D tentatively TRBD2 (7 bases). V dropped 1 base and J dropped 9 bases, with 23 bases sitting between them. The CDR3 is 17 amino acids. CDR1 is SGHDT and CDR2 is YYEEEE in the germline V gene.